This T cell receptor beta chain was identified during a study of T cell responses to AZD1222 COVID-19 vaccine. V gave up 2 bases and J gave up 5 bases, with 7 bases separating them. Germline V gives CDR1 SGHAT, CDR2 FQNNGV. The CDR3 has 13 amino acids. Profiled with immunoSEQ multiplex PCR; TCRdb holds only in-frame clones, not every one. The profile shows some 120,000 clones, over 75% of them singletons. The source material was peripheral blood, sampled 28 days after the second AZD1222 dose. This receptor was identified in an adult who received the AZD1222 COVID-19 vaccine. This sequence joins TRBV11-2 and TRBJ2-1, with no clear D. As DNA, the CDR3 is TGTGCCAGCAGCTTAACCGAGGACAATGAGCAGTTCTTC. This gives the protein CASSLTEDNEQFF.